This T cell receptor (beta chain) was observed in a study of glioma-infiltrating T cells after dendritic cell vaccination. Germline V gene data show CDR1 as LNHDA and CDR2 as SQIVND (reference sequence). V lost 3 bases to trimming and J lost 0 bases, with 12 bases between them. The CDR3 has 15 amino acids. Generated by immunoSEQ multiplex PCR, the TCRdb table keeps only in-frame clones and is missing some. The sample contains around 100,000 clones, 80% to 90% of which appear only once. Sequences were derived from blood, sampled before dendritic cell vaccination. V and J are TRBV19 and TRBJ2-7; D might be TRBD2 (6 bases). This receptor was obtained from a human donor with glioblastoma. The CDR3 loop reads CASSMYEGGSYEQYF. CDR3 coding DNA: TGTGCCAGTAGTATGTATGAGGGAGGCTCCTACGAGCAGTACTTC.